This T cell receptor beta chain emerged from a study of CD8 T cells in ankylosing spondylitis. TCRdb passed the 5' RACE reads through MiXCR, listing each CDR3 protein once. The table lists more than 150,000 distinct CDR3 sequences, 9.5% to 15% of them singletons. This clonotype showed up just a few times. Germline trimming cut 2 bases from V and 2 bases from J; bases unmatched to any gene: 1. Germline CDR1 is MNHEY and CDR2 is SMNVEV (reference sequence). This CDR3 is built from 15 residues. J is TRBJ2-1 and V is TRBV27; TRBD1 matches 9 bases. This clonotype originated in a male donor with ankylosing spondylitis or in good health (not recorded which). Specimen: blood, either unsorted or a sorted T cell fraction (not recorded which). The CDR3 bases are TGTGCCAGCAGTTTAGGGACAGGGCCCTACAATGAGCAGTTCTTC. Translated: CASSLGTGPYNEQFF.